This T cell receptor (beta chain) came from a study of vaccination and CD4 T cells after COVID-19. Cultured CD4+ T cell DNA was sequenced using the Oncomine TCR Beta short-read assay. The source of extracted genomic DNA was cultured CD4+ T cells. TCRdb reanalysed the PCR reads using MiXCR and keeps one entry per CDR3 protein. The sample holds roughly 7,200 distinct CDR3 sequences, roughly two fifths seen once. Sample treatment: 10-day PBMC culture with coronavirus spike peptide pools or control peptides (ViraFEST assay). An unexposed donor provided the CD4+ T cells, which were collected before the COVID-19 pandemic (2011-2018). ViraFEST used peptide pools to expand antigen-specific T cells before TCR sequencing. The V gene's germline CDR1 is MGHDK and CDR2 SYGVNS. V was clipped by 4 bases and J by 1 base, with 10 bases between them. The CDR3 has 14 residues. As to this clonotype: Its antigen is unknown.

The receptor comes from a human donor in good health. The V call is TRBV25-1, the J call TRBJ2-5, with D uncertain. Sequencing used CD4+ T cells from blood, cultured in vitro. CDR3 loop: CASSGTRSQETQYF. As DNA, the CDR3 is TGTGCCAGCAGTGGCACCCGGAGCCAAGAGACCCAGTACTTC.